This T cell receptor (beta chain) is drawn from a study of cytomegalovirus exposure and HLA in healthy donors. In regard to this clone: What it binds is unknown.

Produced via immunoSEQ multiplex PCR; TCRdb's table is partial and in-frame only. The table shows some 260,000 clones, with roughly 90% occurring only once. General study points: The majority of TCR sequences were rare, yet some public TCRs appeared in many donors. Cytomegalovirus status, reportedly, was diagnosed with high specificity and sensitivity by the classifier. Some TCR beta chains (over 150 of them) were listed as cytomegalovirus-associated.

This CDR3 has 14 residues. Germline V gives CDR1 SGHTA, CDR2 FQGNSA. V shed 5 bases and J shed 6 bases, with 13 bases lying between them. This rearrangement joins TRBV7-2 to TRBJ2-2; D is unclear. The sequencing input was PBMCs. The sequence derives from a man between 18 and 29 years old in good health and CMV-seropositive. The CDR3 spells CASSKTYEAGELFF. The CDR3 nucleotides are TGTGCCAGCAGCAAGACATATGAGGCCGGGGAGCTGTTTTTT. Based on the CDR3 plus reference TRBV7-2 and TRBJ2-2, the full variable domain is GAGVSQSPSNKVTEKGKDVELRCDPISGHTALYWYRQSLGQGLEFLIYFQGNSAPDKSGLPSDRFSAERTGGSVSTLTIQRTQQEDSAVYLCASSKTYEAGELFFGEGSRLTVL.